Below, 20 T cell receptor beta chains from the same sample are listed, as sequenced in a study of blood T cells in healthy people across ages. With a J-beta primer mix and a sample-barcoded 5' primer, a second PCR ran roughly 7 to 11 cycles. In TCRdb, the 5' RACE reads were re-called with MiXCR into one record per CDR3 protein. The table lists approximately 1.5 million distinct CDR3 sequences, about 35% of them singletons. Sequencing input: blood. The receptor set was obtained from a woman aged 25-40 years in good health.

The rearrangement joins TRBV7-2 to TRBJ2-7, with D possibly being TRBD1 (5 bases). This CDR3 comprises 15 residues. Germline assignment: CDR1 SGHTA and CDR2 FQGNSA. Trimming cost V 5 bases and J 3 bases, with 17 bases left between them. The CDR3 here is CASSPIPAQGYEQYF. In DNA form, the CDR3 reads TGTGCCAGCAGCCCCATACCAGCCCAGGGCTACGAGCAGTACTTC.

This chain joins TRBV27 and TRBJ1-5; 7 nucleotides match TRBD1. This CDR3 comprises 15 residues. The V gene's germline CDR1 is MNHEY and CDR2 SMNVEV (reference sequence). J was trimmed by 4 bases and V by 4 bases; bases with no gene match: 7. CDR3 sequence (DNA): TGTGCCAGCAGTTCAGGGGGGTACGAAAATCAGCCCCAGCATTTT. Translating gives CASSSGGYENQPQHF.

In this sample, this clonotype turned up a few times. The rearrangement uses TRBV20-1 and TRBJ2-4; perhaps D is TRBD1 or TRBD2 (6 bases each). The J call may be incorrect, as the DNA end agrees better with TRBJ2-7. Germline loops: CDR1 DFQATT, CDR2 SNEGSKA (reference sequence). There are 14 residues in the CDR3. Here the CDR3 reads CSARDLAGEVEQYF. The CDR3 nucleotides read TGCAGTGCTAGAGATTTGGCAGGGGAGGTCGAGCAGTACTTC.

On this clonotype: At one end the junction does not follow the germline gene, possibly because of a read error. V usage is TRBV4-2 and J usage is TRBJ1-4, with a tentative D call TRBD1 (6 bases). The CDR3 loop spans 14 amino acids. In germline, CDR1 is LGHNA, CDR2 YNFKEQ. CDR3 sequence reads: CAGSQVRGGEKLFF. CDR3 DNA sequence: TGTGCCGGCAGCCAAGTGAGGGGGGGCGAAAAACTGTTTTTT.

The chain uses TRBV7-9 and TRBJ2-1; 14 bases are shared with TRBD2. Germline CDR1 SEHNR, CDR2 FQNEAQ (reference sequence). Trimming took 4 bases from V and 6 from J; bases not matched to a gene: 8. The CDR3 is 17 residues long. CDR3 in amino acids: CASSSPSGTSGSNEQFF. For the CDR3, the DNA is TGTGCCAGCAGCTCCCCAAGCGGGACTAGCGGGAGCAATGAGCAGTTCTTC.

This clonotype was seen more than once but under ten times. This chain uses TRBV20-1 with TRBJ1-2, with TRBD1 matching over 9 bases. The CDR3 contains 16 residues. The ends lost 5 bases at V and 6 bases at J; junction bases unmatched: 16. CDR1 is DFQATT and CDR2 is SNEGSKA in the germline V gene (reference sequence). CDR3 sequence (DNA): TGCAGTGCTGGATTAGGGTCCATACAGGGGGCGAATGGCTACACCTTC. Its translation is CSAGLGSIQGANGYTF.

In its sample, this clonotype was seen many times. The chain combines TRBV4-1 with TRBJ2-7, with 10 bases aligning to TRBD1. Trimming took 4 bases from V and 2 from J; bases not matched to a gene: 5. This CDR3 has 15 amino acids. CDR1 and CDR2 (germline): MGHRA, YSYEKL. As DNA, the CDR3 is TGCGCCAGCAGCCCGGGACAGGGGAAAACCTACGAGCAGTACTTC. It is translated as CASSPGQGKTYEQYF.

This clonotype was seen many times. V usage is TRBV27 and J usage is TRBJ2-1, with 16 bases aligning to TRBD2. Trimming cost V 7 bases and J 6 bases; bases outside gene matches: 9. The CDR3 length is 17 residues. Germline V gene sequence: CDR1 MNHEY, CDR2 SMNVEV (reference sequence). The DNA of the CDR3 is TGTGCCAGCACCCTTAGGGGACTAGCGGGAGGGAGCAATGAGCAGTTCTTC. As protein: CASTLRGLAGGSNEQFF.

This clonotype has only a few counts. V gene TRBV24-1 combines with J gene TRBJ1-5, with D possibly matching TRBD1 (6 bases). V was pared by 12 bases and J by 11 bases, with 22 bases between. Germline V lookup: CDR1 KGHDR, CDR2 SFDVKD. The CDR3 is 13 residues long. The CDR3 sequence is CALLPQGLSAQHF. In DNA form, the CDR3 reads TGTGCCCTCCTCCCACAGGGCCTATCAGCCCAGCATTTT.

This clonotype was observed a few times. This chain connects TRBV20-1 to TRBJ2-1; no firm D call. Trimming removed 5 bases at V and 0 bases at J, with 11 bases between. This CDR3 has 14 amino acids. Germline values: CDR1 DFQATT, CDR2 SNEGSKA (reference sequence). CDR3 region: CSASSRDSYNEQFF. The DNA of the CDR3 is TGCAGTGCTTCCTCTAGGGACTCCTACAATGAGCAGTTCTTC.

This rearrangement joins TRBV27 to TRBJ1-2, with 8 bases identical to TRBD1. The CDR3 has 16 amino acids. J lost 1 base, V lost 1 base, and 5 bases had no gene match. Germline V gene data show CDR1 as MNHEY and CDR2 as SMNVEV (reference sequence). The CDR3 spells CASSLLAGGYNYGYTF. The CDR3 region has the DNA TGTGCCAGCAGTTTATTAGCAGGGGGCTATAACTATGGCTACACCTTC.

This chain's CDR3 is CASSYSEGTEQFF. The CDR3 region has the DNA TGTGCCAGCAGTTACTCCGAGGGCACCGAGCAGTTCTTC. The rearrangement joins TRBV6-5 to TRBJ2-1, with TRBD2 as a possible D gene (5 bases). Germline V gives CDR1 MNHEY, CDR2 SVGAGI. The ends were cut back, 0 bases at V and 10 bases at J, with 10 bases in the middle. This CDR3 is built from 13 residues.

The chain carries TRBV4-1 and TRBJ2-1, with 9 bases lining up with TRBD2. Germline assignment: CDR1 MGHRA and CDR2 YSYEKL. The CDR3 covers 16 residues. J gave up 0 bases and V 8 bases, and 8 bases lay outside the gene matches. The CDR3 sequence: CASPASGKGSYNEQFF. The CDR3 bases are TGCGCCAGCCCCGCTAGCGGGAAGGGCTCCTACAATGAGCAGTTCTTC.

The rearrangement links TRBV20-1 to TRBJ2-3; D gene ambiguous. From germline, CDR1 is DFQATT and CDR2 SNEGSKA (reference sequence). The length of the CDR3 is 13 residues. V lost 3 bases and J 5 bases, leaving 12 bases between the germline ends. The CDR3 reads CSARGFVGDTQYF. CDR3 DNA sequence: TGCAGTGCTAGGGGCTTCGTGGGAGATACGCAGTATTTT.

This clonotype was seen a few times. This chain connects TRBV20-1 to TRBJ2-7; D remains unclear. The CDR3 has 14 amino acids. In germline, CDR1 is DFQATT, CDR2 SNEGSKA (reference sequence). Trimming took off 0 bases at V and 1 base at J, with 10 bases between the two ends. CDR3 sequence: CSARDIARSYEQYF. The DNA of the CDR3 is TGCAGTGCTAGAGATATTGCCCGGTCCTACGAGCAGTACTTC.

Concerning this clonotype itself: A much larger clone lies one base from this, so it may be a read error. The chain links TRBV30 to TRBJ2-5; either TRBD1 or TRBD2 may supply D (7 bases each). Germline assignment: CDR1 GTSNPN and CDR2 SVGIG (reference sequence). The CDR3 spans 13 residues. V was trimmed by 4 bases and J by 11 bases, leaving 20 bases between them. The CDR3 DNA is TGTGCCTGGAACAAACAGGGGAGGGATGAGCAGTACTTC. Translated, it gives CAWNKQGRDEQYF.

CDR3 DNA: TGTGCCAGCAGCCAGCGGGAAGGGCTCACAGATACGCAGTATTTT. Its protein product is CASSQREGLTDTQYF. V is TRBV12-3 or TRBV12-4 and J is TRBJ2-3, with 7 nucleotides matching TRBD2. With 6 bases clipped from V and 2 bases from J, the junction kept 8 bases outside the gene matches. The CDR3 spans 15 residues.

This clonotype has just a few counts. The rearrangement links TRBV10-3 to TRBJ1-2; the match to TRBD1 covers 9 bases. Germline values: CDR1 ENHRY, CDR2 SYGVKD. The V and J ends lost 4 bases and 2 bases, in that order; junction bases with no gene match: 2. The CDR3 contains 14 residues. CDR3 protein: CAISAGQGNYGYTF. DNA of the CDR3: TGTGCCATCAGTGCGGGACAGGGAAACTATGGCTACACCTTC.

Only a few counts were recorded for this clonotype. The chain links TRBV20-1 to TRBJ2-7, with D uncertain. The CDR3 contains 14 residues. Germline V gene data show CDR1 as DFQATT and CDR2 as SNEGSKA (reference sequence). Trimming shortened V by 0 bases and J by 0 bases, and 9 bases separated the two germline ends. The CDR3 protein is CSARDMRSSYEQYF. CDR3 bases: TGCAGTGCTAGAGATATGCGGAGCTCCTACGAGCAGTACTTC.

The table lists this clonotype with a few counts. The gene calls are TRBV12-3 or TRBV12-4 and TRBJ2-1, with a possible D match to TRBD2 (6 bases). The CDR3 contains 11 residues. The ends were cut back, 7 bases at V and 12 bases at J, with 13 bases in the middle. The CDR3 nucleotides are TGTGCCAGCAAACCGGGAGATTGGCAGTTCTTC. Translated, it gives CASKPGDWQFF.